These 5 T cell receptor beta chains share one sample of origin, sequenced in a study of blood T cells in healthy people across ages. A sample-barcoded 5' primer and a J-beta primer mix were used in a second PCR of roughly 7 to 11 cycles. TCRdb re-analysed the 5' RACE reads in MiXCR, keeping a single row per CDR3 protein. This table has more than 1.4 million distinct CDR3 sequences, about 40% appearing once. The sequencing sample was made of blood. The origin of the receptors is a woman under 30 in good health.

This clonotype was recorded a few times. The rearrangement uses TRBV10-3 and TRBJ2-7; D is uncertain. Between the trimmed V and J ends, which lost 7 bases and 0 bases, there was a span of 10 bases. From germline, CDR1 is ENHRY and CDR2 SYGVKD. The CDR3 has 13 residues. For the CDR3, the DNA is TGTGCCATCAAAGGTGGGGACTCCTACGAGCAGTACTTC. Translation gives CAIKGGDSYEQYF.

This clonotype was seen only a few times. This chain connects TRBV29-1 to TRBJ2-6, with a possible D match to TRBD1 (6 bases). Per germline, CDR1 SQVTM and CDR2 ANQGSEA. V lost 6 bases to trimming and J lost 0 bases, with 12 bases between them. The length of the CDR3 is 15 residues. The CDR3 DNA follows: TGCAGCGTCGATGACAGGTCCTCTGGGGCCAACGTCCTGACTTTC. Its protein product is CSVDDRSSGANVLTF.

The chain links TRBV6-2 or TRBV6-3 to TRBJ2-1; TRBD1 aligns across 10 bases. The CDR3 contains 15 residues. From germline, CDR1 is MNHEY and CDR2 SVGEGT. V was pared by 6 bases and J by 6 bases, with 8 bases of the junction left unmatched. Here the CDR3 reads CASRTTTGGINEQFF. The CDR3 DNA reads as TGTGCCAGCAGAACCACGACAGGGGGCATCAATGAGCAGTTCTTC.

This clonotype was observed a few times. The chain has TRBV3-1 and TRBJ2-5; D is undetermined. The CDR3 loop spans 15 amino acids. Trimming cost V 2 bases and J 1 base, with 11 bases left between them. Germline CDR1 is LGHDT and CDR2 is YNNKEL (reference sequence). The DNA of the CDR3 is TGTGCCAGCAGCCAACTACAGATCATCCAAGAGACCCAGTACTTC. Encoded protein: CASSQLQIIQETQYF.

V is TRBV11-2 and J is TRBJ2-4; weak D call: TRBD1 (6 bases). Trimming shortened V by 5 bases and J by 4 bases, and 9 bases separated the two germline ends. The length of the CDR3 is 13 residues. Looked up from germline, CDR1 is SGHAT and CDR2 is FQNNGV. CDR3 DNA sequence: TGTGCCAGCAGCCAGGGGTTAAAAAACATTCAGTACTTC. Protein sequence: CASSQGLKNIQYF.